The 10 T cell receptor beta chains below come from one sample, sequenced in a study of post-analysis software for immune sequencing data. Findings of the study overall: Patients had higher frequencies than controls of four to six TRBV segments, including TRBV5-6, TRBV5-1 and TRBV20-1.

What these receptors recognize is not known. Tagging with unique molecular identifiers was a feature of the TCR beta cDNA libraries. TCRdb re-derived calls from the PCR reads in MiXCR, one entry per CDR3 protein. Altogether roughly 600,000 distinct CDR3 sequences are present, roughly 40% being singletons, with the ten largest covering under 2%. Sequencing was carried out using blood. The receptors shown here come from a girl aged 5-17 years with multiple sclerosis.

Written as DNA, the CDR3 is TGTGCCAGCAGACTTAGCGGACTAGCGGATACGCAGTATTTT. Translation gives CASRLSGLADTQYF. The rearrangement uses TRBV7-3 and TRBJ2-3; 9 bases match TRBD2. V lost 6 bases, J lost 6 bases, and 7 bases stayed unmatched. Germline V gives CDR1 SGHTA, CDR2 FQGTGA. The CDR3 loop spans 14 amino acids.

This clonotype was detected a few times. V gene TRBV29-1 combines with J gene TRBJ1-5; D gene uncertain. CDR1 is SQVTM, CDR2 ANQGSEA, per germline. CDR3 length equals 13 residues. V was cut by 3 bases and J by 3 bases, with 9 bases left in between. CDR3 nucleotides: TGCAGCGTTGAGTTGAACCCCAATCAGCCCCAGCATTTT. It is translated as CSVELNPNQPQHF.

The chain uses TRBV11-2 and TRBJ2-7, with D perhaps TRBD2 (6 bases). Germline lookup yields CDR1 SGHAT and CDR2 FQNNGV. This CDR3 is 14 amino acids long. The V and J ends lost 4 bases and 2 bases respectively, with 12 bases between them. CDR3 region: CASSSPGLPYEQYF. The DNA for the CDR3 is TGTGCCAGCAGCTCCCCGGGACTCCCCTACGAGCAGTACTTC.

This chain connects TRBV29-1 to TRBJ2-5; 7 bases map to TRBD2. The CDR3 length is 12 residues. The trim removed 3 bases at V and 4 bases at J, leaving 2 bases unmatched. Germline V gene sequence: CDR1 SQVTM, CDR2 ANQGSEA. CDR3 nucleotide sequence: TGCAGCGTTGAGGGGGGGAGAGAGACCCAGTACTTC. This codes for CSVEGGRETQYF.

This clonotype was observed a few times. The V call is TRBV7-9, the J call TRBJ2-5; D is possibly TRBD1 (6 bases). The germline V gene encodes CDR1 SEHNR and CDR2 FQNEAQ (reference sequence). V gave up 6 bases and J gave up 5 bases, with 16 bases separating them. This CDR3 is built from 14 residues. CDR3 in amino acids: CASSSRTVLETQYF. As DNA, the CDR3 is TGTGCCAGCAGTAGTAGGACAGTCCTGGAGACCCAGTACTTC.

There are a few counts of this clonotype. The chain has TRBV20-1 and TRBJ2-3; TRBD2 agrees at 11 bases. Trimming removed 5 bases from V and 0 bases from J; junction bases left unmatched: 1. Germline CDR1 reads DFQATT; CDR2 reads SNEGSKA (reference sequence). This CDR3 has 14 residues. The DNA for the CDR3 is TGCAGTGCTTTAGCGGGAGGGAGCACAGATACGCAGTATTTT. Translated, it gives CSALAGGSTDTQYF.

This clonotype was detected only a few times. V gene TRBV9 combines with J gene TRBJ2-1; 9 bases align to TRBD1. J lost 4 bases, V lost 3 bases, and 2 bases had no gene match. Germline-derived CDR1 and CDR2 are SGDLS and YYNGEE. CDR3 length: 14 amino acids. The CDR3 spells CASSAGQGYNEQFF. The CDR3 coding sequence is TGTGCCAGCAGCGCCGGACAGGGGTACAATGAGCAGTTCTTC.

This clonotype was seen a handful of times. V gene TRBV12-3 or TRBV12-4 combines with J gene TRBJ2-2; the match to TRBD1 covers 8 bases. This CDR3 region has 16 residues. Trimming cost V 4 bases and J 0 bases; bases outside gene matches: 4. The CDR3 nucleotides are TGTGCCAGCAGTTCTGACAGGGGATCGAACACCGGGGAGCTGTTTTTT. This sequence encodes CASSSDRGSNTGELFF.

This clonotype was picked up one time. This CDR3 reads CASSQTSGVTDTQYF. The CDR3 nucleotides are TGCGCCAGCAGCCAGACTAGCGGGGTAACAGATACGCAGTATTTT. The chain carries TRBV5-1 and TRBJ2-3; 11 bases agree with TRBD2. Per germline, CDR1 SGHRS and CDR2 YFSETQ. Germline trimming cut 4 bases from V and 3 bases from J; bases unmatched to any gene: 4. This CDR3 comprises 15 residues.

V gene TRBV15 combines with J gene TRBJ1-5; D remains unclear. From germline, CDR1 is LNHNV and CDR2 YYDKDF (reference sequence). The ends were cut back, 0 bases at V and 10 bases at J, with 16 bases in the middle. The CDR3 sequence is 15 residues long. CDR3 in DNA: TGTGCCACCAGCAGAGACGTTCGGCGTGATGTACCCCAGCATTTT. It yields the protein CATSRDVRRDVPQHF.